The 25 T cell receptor beta chains in this list originate from one sample, sequenced in a study of shared clonotypes between healthy human individuals. Profiled with immunoSEQ multiplex PCR; TCRdb holds only in-frame clones, not every one. The data contain approximately 2.4 million clones, under 97% of them seen just once; the ten biggest clones take up 0.1% to 0.15%. Sequencing was performed on naive CD4+ T cells sorted from blood. Specified subset: CD45RA+ positively selected. The receptors originated from a man younger than 30 in good health.

This chain connects TRBV5-1 to TRBJ2-7, with D possibly matching TRBD2 (6 bases). CDR1 and CDR2 from the germline V gene are SGHRS and YFSETQ. Trimming stripped 0 bases from V and 2 bases from J, with 15 bases between. The CDR3 is 16 amino acids. The CDR3 reads CASSLVGGTAAYEQYF. The CDR3 DNA reads as TGCGCCAGCAGCTTGGTTGGAGGGACGGCGGCCTACGAGCAGTACTTC.

Remarks on this clone: Other DNA sequences in this sample translate to the same CDR3. The chain employs TRBV6-5 and TRBJ1-4; TRBD1 might be the D (6 bases). V lost 6 bases, J lost 4 bases, and 9 bases lay in between. The CDR3 runs 13 residues. Per germline, CDR1 MNHEY and CDR2 SVGAGI. CDR3 loop: CASRDRSNEKLFF. In DNA form, the CDR3 reads TGTGCCAGCAGAGACAGGAGTAATGAAAAACTGTTTTTT.

The V and J genes are TRBV6-1 and TRBJ1-2; D call uncertain. CDR1 and CDR2 from the germline V gene are MNHNS and SASEGT. This CDR3 contains 15 residues. Deletions cut 0 bases from V and 4 bases from J, with 12 bases between. CDR3 amino acids: CASSEAKGWAYGYTF. As DNA, the CDR3 is TGTGCCAGCAGTGAAGCAAAGGGTTGGGCCTATGGCTACACCTTC.

J is TRBJ1-4 and V is TRBV4-3, with D maybe TRBD1 (6 bases). The CDR3 runs 16 residues. Germline lookup yields CDR1 LGHNA and CDR2 YSLEER. Trimming cost V 1 base and J 6 bases, with 15 bases left between them. CDR3 loop: CASSQGSGGGDEKLFF. CDR3 DNA: TGCGCCAGCAGCCAAGGGAGTGGGGGCGGAGATGAAAAACTGTTTTTT.

The rearrangement uses TRBV10-3 and TRBJ1-5; a weak D match, TRBD1 (5 bases). CDR1 is ENHRY and CDR2 is SYGVKD in the germline V gene. V shed 5 bases and J shed 6 bases, with 14 bases lying between them. There are 14 residues in the CDR3. The CDR3 DNA is TGTGCCATCAGTTGGGGGGTGGACGGTCAGCCCCAGCATTTT. Protein product: CAISWGVDGQPQHF.

The rearrangement joins TRBV7-9 to TRBJ1-3; 7 bases align to TRBD1. Trimming removed 4 bases from V and 0 bases from J; junction bases left unmatched: 3. Germline CDR1 is SEHNR and CDR2 is FQNEAQ (reference sequence). The CDR3 covers 15 residues. CDR3 bases: TGTGCCAGCAGCTCAGGGGACAGCTCTGGAAACACCATATATTTT. It is translated as CASSSGDSSGNTIYF.

This chain connects TRBV27 to TRBJ1-2, with 9 bases that match TRBD1. The germline CDR1 and CDR2 sequences are MNHEY and SMNVEV (reference sequence). CDR3 length: 12 amino acids. V shed 10 bases, J shed 6 bases, and the junction held 6 bases outside the gene matches. CDR3 sequence: CATYRGQNGYTF. The CDR3 nucleotides are TGTGCCACTTACAGGGGGCAGAATGGCTACACCTTC.

The chain links TRBV29-1 to TRBJ1-2; D not certain. Germline V gene sequence: CDR1 SQVTM, CDR2 ANQGSEA. The CDR3 is 11 residues long. V dropped 4 bases and J dropped 7 bases, with 10 bases sitting between them. CDR3 in DNA: TGCAGCGTTGGTCTAGGCGGTGGCTACACCTTC. Translating gives CSVGLGGGYTF.

V and J are TRBV5-1 and TRBJ2-1; tentative D call: TRBD2 (5 bases). The CDR3 length is 16 residues. Trimming pared 4 bases from V and 0 bases from J, leaving 14 bases between. The germline V gene encodes CDR1 SGHRS and CDR2 YFSETQ. The CDR3 DNA reads as TGCGCCAGCAGCCAAACTAGGTGGGGCTCCTACAATGAGCAGTTCTTC. It translates to CASSQTRWGSYNEQFF. Filled out from reference TRBV5-1 and TRBJ2-1, the complete variable domain reads KAGVTQTPRYLIKTRGQQVTLSCSPISGHRSVSWYQQTPGQGLQFLFEYFSETQRNKGNFPGRFSGRQFSNSRSEMNVSTLELGDSALYLCASSQTRWGSYNEQFFGPGTRLTVL.

This clone was seen only once. This chain joins TRBV5-1 and TRBJ2-7; TRBD2 matches at 12 bases. The CDR3 has 15 residues. Germline V gene data show CDR1 as SGHRS and CDR2 as YFSETQ. After removal of 4 bases from V and 4 bases from J, the junction contained 6 bases not matched to a gene. The chain's CDR3 is CASSVLAGGSYEQYF. CDR3 coding DNA: TGCGCCAGCAGCGTCCTAGCGGGAGGGTCGTACGAGCAGTACTTC. Full variable domain (outside the CDR3, taken from reference TRBV5-1 and TRBJ2-7): KAGVTQTPRYLIKTRGQQVTLSCSPISGHRSVSWYQQTPGQGLQFLFEYFSETQRNKGNFPGRFSGRQFSNSRSEMNVSTLELGDSALYLCASSVLAGGSYEQYFGPGTRLTVT.

The chain couples TRBV19 to TRBJ1-5; weak D call: TRBD1 (6 bases). The CDR3 has 13 amino acids. Germline V CDR1 and CDR2: LNHDA, SQIVND (reference sequence). V lost 10 bases and J lost 3, with 13 bases in between. The CDR3 is CATQGQPNQPQHF. CDR3 sequence (DNA): TGTGCCACCCAAGGACAGCCCAATCAGCCCCAGCATTTT.

The rearrangement uses TRBV25-1 and TRBJ2-5, with D maybe TRBD1 (5 bases). This CDR3 contains 14 residues. The germline CDR1 and CDR2 sequences are MGHDK and SYGVNS. With 8 bases removed from V and 5 bases from J, the gap between germline ends came to 18 bases. CDR3 in amino acids: CASSEEAKGETQYF. Written as DNA, the CDR3 is TGTGCCAGCTCCGAAGAGGCAAAGGGGGAGACCCAGTACTTC.

The chain has TRBV18 and TRBJ2-4; either TRBD1 or TRBD2 may supply D (5 bases each). V lost 5 bases to trimming and J lost 0 bases, with 20 bases between them. This CDR3 is built from 18 residues. CDR1 and CDR2 from the germline V gene are KGHSH and LQKENI. The CDR3 nucleotides are TGTGCCAGCTCAACGGGGCTGCATTCCCCATTAGCCAAAAACATTCAGTACTTC. It yields the protein CASSTGLHSPLAKNIQYF.

The rearrangement uses TRBV6-4 and TRBJ2-5; 9 bases fit TRBD2. The J segment lost 7 bases and the V segment lost 0 bases, leaving 12 bases of the junction unmatched. Germline V lookup: CDR1 MRHNA, CDR2 SNTAGT. The CDR3 is made up of 17 amino acids. CDR3 DNA sequence: TGTGCCAGCAGTGACTCTCCGAGCGGGGGGCCGCCTGGGACCCAGTACTTC. Encoded protein: CASSDSPSGGPPGTQYF.

The V gene is TRBV6-1, the J gene TRBJ2-1, with a weak D call TRBD2 (5 bases). This CDR3 contains 13 residues. Germline V gene data show CDR1 as MNHNS and CDR2 as SASEGT. CDR3 protein: CGVTGFGILEQFF. CDR3 nucleotide sequence: TGTGGGGTGACCGGATTCGGGATCCTCGAGCAGTTCTTC.

This clone has only one observation. V usage is TRBV15 and J usage is TRBJ1-5; 9 bases are a match to TRBD1. V lost 3 bases to trimming and J lost 6 bases; unmatched junction nucleotides: 12. Germline V gene data show CDR1 as LNHNV and CDR2 as YYDKDF (reference sequence). This CDR3 contains 17 residues. For the CDR3, the DNA is TGTGCCACCAGCAGTTCTTCCGGACAGGGGAAGAGTCAGCCCCAGCATTTT. It encodes CATSSSSGQGKSQPQHF.

The chain employs TRBV14 and TRBJ2-2, with no clear D. Germline V gene data show CDR1 as SGHDN and CDR2 as FVKESK. The CDR3 is 15 amino acids. Trimming pared 0 bases from V and 4 bases from J, leaving 9 bases between. The CDR3 region has the DNA TGTGCCAGCAGCCAAGAGAGAGTACCCACCGGGGAGCTGTTTTTT. Its translation: CASSQERVPTGELFF.

In regard to this clone: Distinct nucleotide sequences in the sample also encode this CDR3. The chain has TRBV5-1 and TRBJ1-5; no clear D. Per the germline V gene, CDR1 is SGHRS and CDR2 is YFSETQ. The CDR3 has 15 amino acids. V lost 0 bases to trimming and J lost 2 bases, with 9 bases between them. The CDR3 here is CASSLEGVGNQPQHF. CDR3 in DNA: TGCGCCAGCAGCTTGGAAGGCGTTGGCAATCAGCCCCAGCATTTT.

The chain employs TRBV14 and TRBJ2-7; tentative D call: TRBD2 (6 bases). CDR1 and CDR2 from the germline V gene are SGHDN and FVKESK. The CDR3 is made up of 15 amino acids. Trimming pared 4 bases from V and 2 bases from J, leaving 15 bases between. As DNA, the CDR3 is TGTGCCAGCAGCCGTAGGGACTCCCGAACCTACGAGCAGTACTTC. Protein: CASSRRDSRTYEQYF.

The chain carries TRBV7-2 and TRBJ1-5, with 10 bases matching TRBD1. The CDR3 consists of 16 residues. CDR1 is SGHTA, CDR2 FQGNSA, per germline. V shed 5 bases and J 5 bases; nucleotides not matched to a gene: 9. CDR3 sequence (DNA): TGTGCCAGCAGCCTAGACAGGGGGCAAGGGTATCAGCCCCAGCATTTT. Translation: CASSLDRGQGYQPQHF.

Only one count was recorded for this clone. The rearrangement links TRBV10-3 to TRBJ1-2; TRBD1 matches 11 bases. The ends lost 4 bases at V and 14 bases at J; junction bases unmatched: 15. The CDR3 runs to 15 residues. The germline V gene has CDR1 ENHRY and CDR2 SYGVKD. The CDR3 DNA reads TGTGCCATCAGTGTCGATTTGGGGACAGGGGGAGAGTCGACCTTC. This translates into CAISVDLGTGGESTF.

The J gene is TRBJ2-3, the V gene TRBV10-1; no definite D call. Germline V gene lookup returns CDR1 WNHNN and CDR2 SYGVQD (reference sequence). The V gene lost 2 bases and the J gene lost 2 bases, with 8 bases spanning the gap. The CDR3 runs 14 residues. CDR3 sequence: CASSEGPTTDTQYF. CDR3 sequence (DNA): TGCGCCAGCAGTGAGGGACCTACCACAGATACGCAGTATTTT.

This clone has only one observation. Other DNA variants within this sample encode the same CDR3. The chain uses TRBV9 and TRBJ2-5; 11 bases map to TRBD1. The germline V gene encodes CDR1 SGDLS and CDR2 YYNGEE. The CDR3 has 14 amino acids. The V and J ends lost 3 bases and 5 bases, in that order; junction bases with no gene match: 3. The CDR3 reads CASSGTGGGETQYF. CDR3 DNA sequence: TGTGCCAGCAGCGGGACAGGGGGCGGTGAGACCCAGTACTTC.

The chain is built from TRBV28 and TRBJ1-4; unclear D gene. With 4 bases removed from V and 7 bases from J, the gap between germline ends came to 10 bases. CDR1 and CDR2 from the germline V gene are MDHEN and SYDVKM. The length of the CDR3 is 13 residues. CDR3 DNA: TGTGCCAGCAGTTACCGGCAGGCTGAAAAACTGTTTTTT. Protein sequence: CASSYRQAEKLFF. Combining the CDR3 with reference TRBV28 and TRBJ1-4 gives the whole variable domain DVKVTQSSRYLVKRTGEKVFLECVQDMDHENMFWYRQDPGLGLRLIYFSYDVKMKEKGDIPEGYSVSREKKERFSLILESASTNQTSMYLCASSYRQAEKLFFGSGTQLSVL.

The CDR3 sequence is CASSPLGLAGAYNEQFF. As DNA, the CDR3 is TGTGCCAGCAGCCCCTTAGGACTAGCGGGAGCCTACAATGAGCAGTTCTTC. The gene calls are TRBV7-2 and TRBJ2-1, with 13 bases identical to TRBD2. Germline CDR1 and CDR2: SGHTA and FQGNSA. J was trimmed by 2 bases and V by 5 bases; bases with no gene match: 6. There are 17 residues in the CDR3. Full variable domain (remainder filled in from reference TRBV7-2 and TRBJ2-1): GAGVSQSPSNKVTEKGKDVELRCDPISGHTALYWYRQSLGQGLEFLIYFQGNSAPDKSGLPSDRFSAERTGGSVSTLTIQRTQQEDSAVYLCASSPLGLAGAYNEQFFGPGTRLTVL.